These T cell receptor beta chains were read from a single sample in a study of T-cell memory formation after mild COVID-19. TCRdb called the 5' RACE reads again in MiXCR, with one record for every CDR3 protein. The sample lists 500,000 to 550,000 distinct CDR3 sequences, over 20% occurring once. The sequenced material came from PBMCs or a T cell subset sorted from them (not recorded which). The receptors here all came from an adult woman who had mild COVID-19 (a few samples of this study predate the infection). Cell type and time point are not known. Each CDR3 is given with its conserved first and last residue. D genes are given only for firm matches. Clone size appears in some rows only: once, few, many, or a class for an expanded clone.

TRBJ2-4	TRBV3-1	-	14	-	TGTGCCAGCAGCCTCGGCCACGGCGGTACGACTTGTTACTTC	CASSLGHGGTTCYF
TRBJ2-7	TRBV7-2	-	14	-	TGTGCCAGCAGCTTGACAGTACCACCCTACGAGCAGTACTTC	CASSLTVPPYEQYF
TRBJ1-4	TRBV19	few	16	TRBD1	TGTGCCAGTAGTCCCTTAGGGGGCCGCACTAATGAAAAACTGTTTTTT	CASSPLGGRTNEKLFF
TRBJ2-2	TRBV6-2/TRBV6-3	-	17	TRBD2	TGTGCCAGCAGAGGAGGGACTAGCGGGACCAACACCGGGGAGCTGTTTTTT	CASRGGTSGTNTGELFF
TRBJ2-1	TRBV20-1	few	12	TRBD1	TGCAGTGCCCGACAGGGGGCAGGAATCGCGTTCTTC	CSARQGAGIAFF
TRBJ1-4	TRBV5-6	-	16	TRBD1	TGTGCCAGCAGCACTGGACAGGGTGCAACTAATGAAAAACTGTTTTTT	CASSTGQGATNEKLFF
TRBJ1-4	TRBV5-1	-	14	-	TGCGCCAGCAGCTATGGACAGTTGCATGAAAAACTGTTTTTT	CASSYGQLHEKLFF
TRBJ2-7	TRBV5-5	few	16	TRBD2	TGTGCCAGCTTAGGTCAGGGATCGGGGGGTTCCTACGAGCAGTACTTC	CASLGQGSGGSYEQYF
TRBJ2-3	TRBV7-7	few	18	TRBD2	TGTGCTAGCAGCCCGGGGACTAGCGGGGGGAGCCTCGTGGATACGCAGTATTTT	CASSPGTSGGSLVDTQYF
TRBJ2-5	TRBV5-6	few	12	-	TGTGCCAGCAGCGCCGACTCAATCCCCCAGTACTTC	CASSADSIPQYF
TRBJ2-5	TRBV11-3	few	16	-	TGTGCCAGCAGCTCGGGGGAAGGACCCGGAGGAGAGACCCAGTACTTC	CASSSGEGPGGETQYF
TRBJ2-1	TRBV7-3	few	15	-	TGTGCCAGCAGCTTAAACCCTGCTCCAGGGAATGAGCAGTTCTTC	CASSLNPAPGNEQFF
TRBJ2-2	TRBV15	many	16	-	TGTGCCACCAGCAGCCCGGGGCAGGGAGACACCGGGGAGCTGTTTTTT	CATSSPGQGDTGELFF
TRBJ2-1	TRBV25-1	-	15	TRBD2	TGTGCCAGCAGTGAAGGGTCGGGAGGGCCCGATGAGCAGTTCTTC	CASSEGSGGPDEQFF
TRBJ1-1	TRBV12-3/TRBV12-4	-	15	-	TGTGCCAGCACCTCCCGGAGAGGCCTGAACACTGAAGCTTTCTTT	CASTSRRGLNTEAFF
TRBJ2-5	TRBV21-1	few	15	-	TGTGCCAGCAGCAAAGAGGCGACAGACCAAGTGGCCCAGTACTTC	CASSKEATDQVAQYF
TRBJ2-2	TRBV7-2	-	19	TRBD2	TGTGCCAGCAGCCCAAGGCGACTAGCGGGGGAGCGGGGAACCGGGGAGCTGTTTTTT	CASSPRRLAGERGTGELFF
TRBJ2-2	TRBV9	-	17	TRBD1	TGTGCCAGCAGCGGATATAAGGACAGGGGAAGGTCCGGGGAGCTGTTTTTT	CASSGYKDRGRSGELFF
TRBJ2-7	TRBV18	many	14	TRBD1	TGTGCCAGCAGCCCCGGGACAGGGACCTACGAGCAGTACTTC	CASSPGTGTYEQYF
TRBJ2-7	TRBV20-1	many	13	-	TGCAGTGCTAGAGCAACAGCCTCCTACGAGCAGTACTTC	CSARATASYEQYF
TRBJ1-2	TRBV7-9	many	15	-	TGTGCCAGCAGCTTAGCGCCGACGGCTAACTATGGCTACACCTTC	CASSLAPTANYGYTF
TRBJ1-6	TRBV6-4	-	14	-	TGTGCCAGCAGTGAGTGGCCCGGGAATTCACCCCTCCACTTT	CASSEWPGNSPLHF
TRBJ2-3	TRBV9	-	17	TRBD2	TGTGCCAGCAGCGTATTCGGACTAGCTTCGGGCACAGATACGCAGTATTTT	CASSVFGLASGTDTQYF
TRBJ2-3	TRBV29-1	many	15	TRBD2	TGCAGCGTTGAAGTTGCGGGGGGCCAGATGGATACGCAGTATTTT	CSVEVAGGQMDTQYF
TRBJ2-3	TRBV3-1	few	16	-	TGTGCCAGCAGCCAAGGGCACATCCCTAGCACAGATACGCAGTATTTT	CASSQGHIPSTDTQYF
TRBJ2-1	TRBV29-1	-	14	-	TGCAGCGTTCCCCCCGGGAGTTTAAGCAATGAGCAGTTCTTC	CSVPPGSLSNEQFF
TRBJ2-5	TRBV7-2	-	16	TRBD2	TGTGCCAGCAGCTTAGTTGCGGGAGGGAGAGGAGAGACCCAGTACTTC	CASSLVAGGRGETQYF
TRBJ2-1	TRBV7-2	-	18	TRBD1	TGTGCCAGCAGCTTAGCGCTGTCGAGACAGGGATGGTACAATGAGCAGTTCTTC	CASSLALSRQGWYNEQFF
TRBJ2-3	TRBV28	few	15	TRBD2	TGTGCCAGCACCCTAGGGCTAGCGGGGACGGGGGCGCAGTATTTT	CASTLGLAGTGAQYF
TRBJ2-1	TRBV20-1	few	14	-	TGCAGTCCCCGTGAGGGCACCCCAAAAAATGAGCAGTTCTTC	CSPREGTPKNEQFF
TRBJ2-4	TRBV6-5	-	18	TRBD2	TGTGCCAGCAGTTACCGGGCTAGCGGGGGCAAATTCAAAAACATTCAGTACTTC	CASSYRASGGKFKNIQYF
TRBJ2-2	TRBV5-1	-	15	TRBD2	TGCGCCAGCAGCTCCGGGACTAGGGGGACCGGGGAGCTGTTTTTT	CASSSGTRGTGELFF
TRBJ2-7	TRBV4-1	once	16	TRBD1	TGCGCCAGCAGCCAAACGCCGGGACAGGGAACCTACGAGCAGTACTTC	CASSQTPGQGTYEQYF
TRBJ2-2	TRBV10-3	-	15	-	TGTGCCATCAGTGAGTCGGGTGGTCGGACCGGGGAGCTGTTTTTT	CAISESGGRTGELFF
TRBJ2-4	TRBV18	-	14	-	TGTGCCAGCTCACCACTAGCGGAGATTAACATTCAGTACTTC	CASSPLAEINIQYF
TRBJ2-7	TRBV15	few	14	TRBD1	TGTGCCACCAGCATCGATCAGGGGGTCTACGAGCAGTACTTC	CATSIDQGVYEQYF
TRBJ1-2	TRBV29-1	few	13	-	TGCAGCGTTCGGGACAAATCTAACTATGGCTACACCTTC	CSVRDKSNYGYTF
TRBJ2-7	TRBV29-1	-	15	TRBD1	TGCAGCGTTGAAGAGAATGGACAGGGTTCCTACGAGCAGTACTTC	CSVEENGQGSYEQYF
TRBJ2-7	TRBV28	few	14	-	TGTGCCAGCAGGGTTAGCGGCAGTTCCTACGAGCAGTACTTC	CASRVSGSSYEQYF
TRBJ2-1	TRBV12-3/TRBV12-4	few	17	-	TGTGCCAGCAGTCCAAACCGTGGGGGCCTCATCTACAATGAGCAGTTCTTC	CASSPNRGGLIYNEQFF
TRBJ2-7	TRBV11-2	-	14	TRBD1	TGTGCCAGCAGCCGGGGACAGTCCCCCTACGAGCAGTACTTC	CASSRGQSPYEQYF
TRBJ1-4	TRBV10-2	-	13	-	TGCGCCAGCATTGGACAGACTAATGAAAAACTGTTTTTT	CASIGQTNEKLFF
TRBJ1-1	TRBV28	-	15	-	TGTGCCAGCAGTCGGAGTACCCAGGGGAGGACTGAAGCTTTCTTT	CASSRSTQGRTEAFF
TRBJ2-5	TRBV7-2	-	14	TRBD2	TGTGCCAGCAGCGCTAGCGGGGCCCAAGAGACCCAGTACTTC	CASSASGAQETQYF
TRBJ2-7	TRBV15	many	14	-	TGTGCCACCAGCATGGGAACCTTCTCCTACGAGCAGTACTTC	CATSMGTFSYEQYF
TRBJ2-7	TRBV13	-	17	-	TGTGCCAGCAGCCTTACCGGAGACCCGGAAACCGCCTACGAGCAGTACTTC	CASSLTGDPETAYEQYF
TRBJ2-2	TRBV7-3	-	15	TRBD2	TGTGCCAGCAGCTTGGGGGACTATACCACCGGGGAGCTGTTTTTT	CASSLGDYTTGELFF
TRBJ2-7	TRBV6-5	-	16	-	TGTGCCAGCAGTTACTCGATCAGGGGGGTAAACTACGAGCAGTACTTC	CASSYSIRGVNYEQYF
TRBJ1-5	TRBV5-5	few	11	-	TGTGCCAGCAGCCTCGGCGGGCCCCAGCATTTT	CASSLGGPQHF
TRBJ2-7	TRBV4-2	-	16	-	TGTGCCAGCAGCCAAGATGCGGGAACGCCCTCCTACGAGCAGTACTTC	CASSQDAGTPSYEQYF
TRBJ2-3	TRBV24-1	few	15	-	TGTGCCACCAGTGCAGAGGGGTCCCGCACAGATACGCAGTATTTT	CATSAEGSRTDTQYF
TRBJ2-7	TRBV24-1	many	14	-	TGTGCCACCAGTGATTCGACCGGACCGTACGAGCAGTACTTC	CATSDSTGPYEQYF
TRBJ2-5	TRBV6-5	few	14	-	TGTGCCAGCAGTTACTCCGTACTGGGGGAGACCCAGTACTTC	CASSYSVLGETQYF
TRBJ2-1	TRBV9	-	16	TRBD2	TGTGCCAGCAGCGTAGCGGCAGGACTAGCAGGCAATGAGCAGTTCTTC	CASSVAAGLAGNEQFF
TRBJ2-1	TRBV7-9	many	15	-	TGTGCCAGCAGCTTAGGCTCCTCACCCTACAATGAGCAGTTCTTC	CASSLGSSPYNEQFF